A single T cell receptor beta chain is shown here with its context. This record belongs to a study of shared clonotypes between healthy human individuals. Whole-study context: Every donor yielded three CD4 naive, three CD4 memory, two CD8 naive and one CD8 memory plate.

Here immunoSEQ multiplex PCR was the method, and the copy in TCRdb shows in-frame clones only, minus some. The sample has about 2.3 million clones, under 95% seen once. CDR3 size: 14 residues. V shed 4 bases and J shed 5 bases, with 15 bases lying between them. From germline, CDR1 is SGHRS and CDR2 YFSETQ. This receptor was obtained from a young man in good health. Some clones in this sample may be carry-over from other donors' samples. Sequenced: naive CD4+ T cells from PBMCs. Subset in this sample: CD45RA+ positively selected. The chain carries TRBV5-1 and TRBJ1-2; D perhaps matches TRBD1 (5 bases). CDR3 DNA sequence: TGCGCCAGCAGCGAGGGGACCCAAGGATATGGCTACACCTTC. It specifies CASSEGTQGYGYTF.